The 7 T cell receptor beta chains reported below all come from one sample, sequenced in a study of cytomegalovirus exposure and HLA in healthy donors. The PCR was carried out with 60 Vbeta primers and 13 Jbeta primers. The data were produced by immunoSEQ multiplex PCR, yet TCRdb's version contains in-frame clones alone and is incomplete. Of about 61,000 clones in the sample, more than 70% were seen once. Sequencing input: PBMCs. Source of these receptors: a man aged 45-60 years in good health and CMV-seropositive.

The chain joins TRBV30 to TRBJ1-1; D is ambiguous. V gave up 4 bases and J gave up 0 bases, with 6 bases separating them. Germline V gene sequence: CDR1 GTSNPN, CDR2 SVGIG (reference sequence). This CDR3 has 12 amino acids. The CDR3 DNA follows: TGTGCCTGGACAGTAATGAACACTGAAGCTTTCTTT. Protein: CAWTVMNTEAFF.

The V and J genes are TRBV21-1 and TRBJ2-7; the table gives TRBD1 as D, unverified against the DNA. TRBV21-1 is a pseudogene. The CDR3 length is 15 residues. The CDR3 sequence is CASSPRTGTPGEQYF. DNA for the CDR3: TGTGCCAGCAGCCCTCGAACTGGGACACCCGGCGAGCAGTACTTC.

The chain is built from TRBV9 and TRBJ2-2; a weak D match, TRBD2 (7 bases). Trimming left V 4 bases short and J 0 bases short, with 19 bases between. This CDR3 comprises 18 residues. The germline V gene has CDR1 SGDLS and CDR2 YYNGEE. The CDR3: CASSLEPGGPSNTGELFF. As DNA, the CDR3 is TGTGCCAGCAGCCTTGAACCGGGGGGCCCCTCGAACACCGGGGAGCTGTTTTTT.

The chain uses TRBV25-1 and TRBJ2-7, with D possibly TRBD1 on 6 matching bases. The germline V gene has CDR1 MGHDK and CDR2 SYGVNS. Trimming stripped 3 bases from V and 6 bases from J, with 9 bases between. The CDR3 runs to 12 residues. In nucleotides, the CDR3 is TGTGCCAGCAGTGACAGGGGCTCCGAGCAGTACTTC. Translated: CASSDRGSEQYF.

The chain recombines TRBV5-6 with TRBJ2-5, with TRBD2 identical over 7 bases. V gave up 1 base and J gave up 5 bases; unmatched junction bases: 2. The CDR3 loop spans 13 amino acids. Germline V gene data show CDR1 as SGHDT and CDR2 as YYEEEE. The CDR3 reads CASSLMRGETQYF. In DNA, the CDR3 is TGTGCCAGCAGCTTGATGCGGGGGGAGACCCAGTACTTC. Drawing the rest from reference TRBV5-6 and TRBJ2-5, the complete variable domain is DAGVTQSPTHLIKTRGQQVTLRCSPKSGHDTVSWYQQALGQGPQFIFQYYEEEERQRGNFPDRFSGHQFPNYSSELNVNALLLGDSALYLCASSLMRGETQYFGPGTRLLVL.

Regarding this clone: The junction shows a germline mismatch at one end, possibly a read error. Here the CDR3 reads CSSTFDECEDTEAFF. The CDR3, as DNA: TGTTCCAGCACCTTCGATGAGTGTGAGGATACTGAAGCTTTCTTT. This sequence joins TRBV7-9 and TRBJ1-1; D not resolved. This CDR3 has 15 residues. Germline-derived CDR1 and CDR2 are SEHNR and FQNEAQ (reference sequence).

The chain uses TRBV2 and TRBJ1-5; 8 bases map to TRBD1. After removal of 0 bases from V and 7 bases from J, the junction contained 5 bases not matched to a gene. CDR1 and CDR2 (germline): SNHLY, FYNNEI. The CDR3 spans 15 residues. CDR3 loop: CASSEARQGSQPQHF. The CDR3 coding sequence is TGTGCCAGCAGTGAAGCAAGACAGGGGTCCCAGCCCCAGCATTTT.